What follows describes a single T cell receptor beta chain. This record comes from a study of blood T cell repertoires in COVID-19. Across the study: The samples span acute and convalescent COVID-19 from the United States, Italy and Spain. The analysed material was cDNA or gDNA that came from T cells, B-cell-depleted T cells, or PBMCs.

Original handling: Reference gene primer amplification gave nucleated cell count estimates. Sequencing used immunoSEQ multiplex PCR; TCRdb keeps in-frame clones, though not all of them. The V and J calls and the clone size are those of that table, but D and trimming were determined from the DNA. The data show under 75,000 clones, with around 87% seen just once and roughly 2.7% held by the top ten. The germline gives CDR1 SGHRS, CDR2 YFSETQ. The V and J ends lost 2 bases and 7 bases respectively, with 6 bases between them. The CDR3 has 12 residues. J is TRBJ2-2 and V is TRBV5-1; possibly TRBD2 for D (5 bases). This clonotype originated in a man between 45 and 60 years old with acute or convalescent COVID-19. Sequencing input: peripheral blood. The CDR3 loop is CASSFGVGELFF. The DNA of the CDR3 is TGCGCCAGCAGCTTCGGGGTCGGGGAGCTGTTTTTT.